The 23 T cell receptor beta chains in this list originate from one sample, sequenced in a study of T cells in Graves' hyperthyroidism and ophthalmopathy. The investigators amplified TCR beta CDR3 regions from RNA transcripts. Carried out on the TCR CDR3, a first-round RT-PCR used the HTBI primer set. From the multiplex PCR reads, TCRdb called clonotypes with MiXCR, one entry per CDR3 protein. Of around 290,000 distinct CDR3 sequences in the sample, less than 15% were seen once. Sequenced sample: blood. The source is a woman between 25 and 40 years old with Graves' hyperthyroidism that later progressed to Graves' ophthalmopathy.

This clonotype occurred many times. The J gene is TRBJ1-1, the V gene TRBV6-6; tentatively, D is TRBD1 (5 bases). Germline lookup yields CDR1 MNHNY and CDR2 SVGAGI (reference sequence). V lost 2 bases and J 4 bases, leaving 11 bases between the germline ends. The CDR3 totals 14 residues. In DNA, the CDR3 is TGTGCCAGCAGTTACGGTGGGGGGGGCACTGAAGCTTTCTTT. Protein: CASSYGGGGTEAFF.

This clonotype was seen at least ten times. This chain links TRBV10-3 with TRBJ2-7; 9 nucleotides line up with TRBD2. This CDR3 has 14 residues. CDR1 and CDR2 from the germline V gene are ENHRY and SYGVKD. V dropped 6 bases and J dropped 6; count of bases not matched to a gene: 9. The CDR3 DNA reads TGTGCCATCAGGCATAGCGGGAGAGGGACCGAGCAGTACTTC. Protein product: CAIRHSGRGTEQYF.

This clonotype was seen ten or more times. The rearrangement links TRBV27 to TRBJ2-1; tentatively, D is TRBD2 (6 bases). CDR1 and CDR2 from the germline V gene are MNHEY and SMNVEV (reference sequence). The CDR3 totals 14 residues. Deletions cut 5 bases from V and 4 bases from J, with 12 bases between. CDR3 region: CASSIPGLYNEQFF. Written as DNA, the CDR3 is TGTGCCAGCAGTATCCCGGGACTTTACAATGAGCAGTTCTTC.

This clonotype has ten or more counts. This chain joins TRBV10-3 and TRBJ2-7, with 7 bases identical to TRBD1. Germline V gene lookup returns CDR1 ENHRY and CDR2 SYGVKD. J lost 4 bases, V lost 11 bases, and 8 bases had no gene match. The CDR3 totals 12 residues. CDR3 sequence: CAVQGEWYEQYF. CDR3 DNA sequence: TGTGCCGTGCAGGGGGAGTGGTACGAGCAGTACTTC.

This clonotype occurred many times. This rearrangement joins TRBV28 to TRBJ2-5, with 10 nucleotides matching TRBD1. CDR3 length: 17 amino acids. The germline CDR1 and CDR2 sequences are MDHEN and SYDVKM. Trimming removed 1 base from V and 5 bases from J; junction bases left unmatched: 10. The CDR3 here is CASSLLVSGTGVETQYF. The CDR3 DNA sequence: TGTGCCAGCAGTTTATTGGTCTCCGGGACAGGGGTGGAGACCCAGTACTTC.

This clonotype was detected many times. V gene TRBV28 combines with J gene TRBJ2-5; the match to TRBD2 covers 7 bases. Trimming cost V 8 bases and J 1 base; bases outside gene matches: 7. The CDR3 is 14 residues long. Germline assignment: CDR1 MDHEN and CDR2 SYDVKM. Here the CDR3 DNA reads TGTGCCAGCGTCTCGGGGGGTACCCAAGAGACCCAGTACTTC. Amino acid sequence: CASVSGGTQETQYF.

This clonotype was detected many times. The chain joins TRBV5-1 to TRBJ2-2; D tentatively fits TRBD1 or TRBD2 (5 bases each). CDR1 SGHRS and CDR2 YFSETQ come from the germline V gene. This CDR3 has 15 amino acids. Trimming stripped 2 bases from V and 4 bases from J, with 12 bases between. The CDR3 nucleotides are TGCGCCAGCAGCTTCAGGCAGGGAGTCACCGGGGAGCTGTTTTTT. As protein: CASSFRQGVTGELFF.

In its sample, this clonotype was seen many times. The CDR3: CATSGQPPLTDTQYF. The CDR3 DNA follows: TGTGCCACCAGTGGGCAGCCCCCGCTGACAGATACGCAGTATTTT. The chain couples TRBV24-1 to TRBJ2-3; D ambiguous. CDR1 KGHDR and CDR2 SFDVKD come from the germline V gene. The CDR3 spans 15 residues. Trimming took 5 bases from V and 3 from J, leaving 14 bases between them.

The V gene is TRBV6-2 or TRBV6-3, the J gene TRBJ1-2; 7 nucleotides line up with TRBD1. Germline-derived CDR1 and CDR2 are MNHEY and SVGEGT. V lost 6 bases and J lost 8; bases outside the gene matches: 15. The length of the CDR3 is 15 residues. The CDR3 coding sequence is TGTGCCAGCAGCCCCTTCCTCGGACAGGTGGAGGGCTACACCTTC. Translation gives CASSPFLGQVEGYTF.

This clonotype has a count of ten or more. The DNA for the CDR3 is TGTGCCTGGAGTGCCCAGGTAGCGGGAGGCTACACCTTC. Translated: CAWSAQVAGGYTF. The chain employs TRBV30 and TRBJ1-2; no firm D call. The V end lost 1 base, the J end lost 8 bases, and 14 bases lay between the germline ends. The germline V gene encodes CDR1 GTSNPN and CDR2 SVGIG (reference sequence). The CDR3 extends over 13 amino acids. Variable domain in full (rest from reference TRBV30 and TRBJ1-2): SQTIHQWPATLVQPVGSPLSLECTVEGTSNPNLYWYRQAAGRGLQLLFYSVGIGQISSEVPQNLSASRPQDRQFILSSKKLLLSDSGFYLCAWSAQVAGGYTFGSGTRLTVV.

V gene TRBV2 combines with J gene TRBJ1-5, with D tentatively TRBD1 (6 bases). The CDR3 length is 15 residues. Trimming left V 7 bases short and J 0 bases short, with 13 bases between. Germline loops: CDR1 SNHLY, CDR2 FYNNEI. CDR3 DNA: TGTGCCAGCAAGTCGGACAGCTATAGCAATCAGCCCCAGCATTTT. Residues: CASKSDSYSNQPQHF. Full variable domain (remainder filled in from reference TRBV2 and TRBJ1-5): EPEVTQTPSHQVTQMGQEVILRCVPISNHLYFYWYRQILGQKVEFLVSFYNNEISEKSEIFDDQFSVERPDGSNFTLKIRSTKLEDSAMYFCASKSDSYSNQPQHFGDGTRLSIL.

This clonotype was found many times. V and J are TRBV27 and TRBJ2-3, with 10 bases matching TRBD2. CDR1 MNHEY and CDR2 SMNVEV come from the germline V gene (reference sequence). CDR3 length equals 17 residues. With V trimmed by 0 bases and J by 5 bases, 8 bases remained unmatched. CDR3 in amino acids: CASSLSRLAGAVDTQYF. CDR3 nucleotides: TGTGCCAGCAGTTTATCGAGGCTAGCGGGAGCAGTAGATACGCAGTATTTT.

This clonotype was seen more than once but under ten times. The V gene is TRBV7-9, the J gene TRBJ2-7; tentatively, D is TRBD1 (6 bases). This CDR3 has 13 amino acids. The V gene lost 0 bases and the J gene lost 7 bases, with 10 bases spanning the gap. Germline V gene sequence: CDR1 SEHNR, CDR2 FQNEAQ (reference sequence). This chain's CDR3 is CASSLAAGVEQYF. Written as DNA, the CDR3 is TGTGCCAGCAGCTTAGCGGCAGGGGTTGAGCAGTACTTC.

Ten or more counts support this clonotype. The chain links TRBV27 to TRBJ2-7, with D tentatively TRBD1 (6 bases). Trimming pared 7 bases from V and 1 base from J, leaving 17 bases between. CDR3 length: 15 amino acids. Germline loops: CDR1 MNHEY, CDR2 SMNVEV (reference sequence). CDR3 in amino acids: CASMLGWGHSYEQYF. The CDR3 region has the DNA TGTGCCAGCATGTTGGGCTGGGGACATTCCTACGAGCAGTACTTC.

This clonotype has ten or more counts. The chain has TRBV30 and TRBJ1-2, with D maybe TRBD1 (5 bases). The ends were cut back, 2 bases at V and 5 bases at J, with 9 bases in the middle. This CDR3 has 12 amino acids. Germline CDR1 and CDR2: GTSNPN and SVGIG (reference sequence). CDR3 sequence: CAWSPPGYGYTF. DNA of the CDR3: TGTGCCTGGAGTCCCCCAGGGTATGGCTACACCTTC.

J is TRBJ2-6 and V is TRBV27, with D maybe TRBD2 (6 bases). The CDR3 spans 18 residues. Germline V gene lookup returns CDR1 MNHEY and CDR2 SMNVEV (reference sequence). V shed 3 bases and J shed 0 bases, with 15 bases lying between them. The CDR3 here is CASSLRGRANSGANVLTF. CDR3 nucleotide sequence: TGTGCCAGCAGTTTGCGGGGCAGGGCCAACTCTGGGGCCAACGTCCTGACTTTC.

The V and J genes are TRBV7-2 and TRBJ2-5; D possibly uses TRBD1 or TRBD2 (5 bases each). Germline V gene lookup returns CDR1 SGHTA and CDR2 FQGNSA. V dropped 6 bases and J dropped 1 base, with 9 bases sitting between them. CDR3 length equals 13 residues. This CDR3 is CASRTGPQETQYF. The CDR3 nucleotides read TGTGCCAGCAGAACGGGACCCCAAGAGACCCAGTACTTC.

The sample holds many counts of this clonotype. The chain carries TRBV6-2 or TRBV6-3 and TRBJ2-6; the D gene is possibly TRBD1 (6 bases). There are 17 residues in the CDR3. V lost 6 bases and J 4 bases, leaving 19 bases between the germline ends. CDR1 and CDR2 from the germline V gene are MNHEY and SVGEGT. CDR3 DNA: TGTGCCAGCAGACAGGGCCTCCTCAGGAGGGGGGCCAACGTCCTGACTTTC. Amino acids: CASRQGLLRRGANVLTF.

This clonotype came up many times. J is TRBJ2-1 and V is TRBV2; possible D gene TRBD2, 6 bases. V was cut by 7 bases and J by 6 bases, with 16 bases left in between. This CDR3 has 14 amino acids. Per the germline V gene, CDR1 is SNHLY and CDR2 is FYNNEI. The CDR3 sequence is CASTGVSGPNEQFF. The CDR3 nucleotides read TGTGCCAGCACTGGGGTTAGCGGTCCCAATGAGCAGTTCTTC.

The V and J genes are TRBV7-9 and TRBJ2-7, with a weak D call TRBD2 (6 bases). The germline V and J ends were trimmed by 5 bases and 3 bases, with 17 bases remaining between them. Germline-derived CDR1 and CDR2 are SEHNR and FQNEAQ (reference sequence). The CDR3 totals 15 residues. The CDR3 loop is CASSPRLDIGYEQYF. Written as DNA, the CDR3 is TGTGCCAGCAGCCCCCGACTAGACATCGGCTACGAGCAGTACTTC.

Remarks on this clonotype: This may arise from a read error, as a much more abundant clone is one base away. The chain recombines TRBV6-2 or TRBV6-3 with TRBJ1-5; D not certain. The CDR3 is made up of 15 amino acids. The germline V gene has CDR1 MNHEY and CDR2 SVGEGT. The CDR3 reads CASTTNLGSNQPRHF. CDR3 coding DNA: TGTGCCAGCACCACCAATCTTGGGAGCAATCAGCCCCGGCATTTT.

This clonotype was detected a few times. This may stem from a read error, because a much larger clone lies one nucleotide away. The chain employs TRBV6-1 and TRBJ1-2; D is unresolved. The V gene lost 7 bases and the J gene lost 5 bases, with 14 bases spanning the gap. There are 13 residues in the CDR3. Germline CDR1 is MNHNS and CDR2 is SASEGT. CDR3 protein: CASTFLADYGYTF. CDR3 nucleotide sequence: TGTGCCAGCACCTTTCTTGCTGATTATGGCTACACCTTC.

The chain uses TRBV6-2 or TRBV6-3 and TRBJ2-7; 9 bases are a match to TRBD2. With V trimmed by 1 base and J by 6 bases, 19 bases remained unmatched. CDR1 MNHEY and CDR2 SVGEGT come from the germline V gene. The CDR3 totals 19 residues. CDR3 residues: CASSYFTPTTSGRPGEQYF. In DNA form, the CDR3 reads TGTGCCAGCAGTTACTTCACCCCTACCACCAGCGGGAGGCCGGGCGAGCAGTACTTC.